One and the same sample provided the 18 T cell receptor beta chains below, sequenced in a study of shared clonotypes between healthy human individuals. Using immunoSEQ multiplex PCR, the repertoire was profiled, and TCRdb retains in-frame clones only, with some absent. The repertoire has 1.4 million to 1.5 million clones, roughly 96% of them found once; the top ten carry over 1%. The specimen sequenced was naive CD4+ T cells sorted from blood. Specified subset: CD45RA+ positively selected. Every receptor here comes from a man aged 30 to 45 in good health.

In nucleotides, the CDR3 is TGTGCCAGCTCACCTGGGACAGGGGGCGCAGATACGCAGTATTTT. This sequence encodes CASSPGTGGADTQYF. This rearrangement joins TRBV18 to TRBJ2-3; TRBD1 matches at 12 bases. Germline values: CDR1 KGHSH, CDR2 LQKENI. V dropped 3 bases and J dropped 4; count of bases not matched to a gene: 2. The CDR3 is made up of 15 amino acids. Variable domain in full (rest from reference TRBV18 and TRBJ2-3): NAGVMQNPRHLVRRRGQEARLRCSPMKGHSHVYWYRQLPEEGLKFMVYLQKENIIDESGMPKERFSAEFPKEGPSILRIQQVVRGDSAAYFCASSPGTGGADTQYFGPGTRLTVL.

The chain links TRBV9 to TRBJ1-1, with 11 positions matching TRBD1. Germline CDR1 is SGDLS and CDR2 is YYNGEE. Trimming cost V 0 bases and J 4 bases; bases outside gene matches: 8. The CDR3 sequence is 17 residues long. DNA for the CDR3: TGTGCCAGCAGCGTAGAGGCCTGGGACAGGGGGGCCACTGAAGCTTTCTTT. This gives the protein CASSVEAWDRGATEAFF.

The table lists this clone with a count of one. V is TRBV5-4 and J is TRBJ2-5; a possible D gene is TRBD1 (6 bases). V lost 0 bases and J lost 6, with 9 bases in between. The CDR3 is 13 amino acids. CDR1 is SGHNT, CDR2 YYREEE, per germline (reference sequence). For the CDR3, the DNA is TGTGCCAGCAGCTTGGAGGGGGTGAAGACCCAGTACTTC. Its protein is CASSLEGVKTQYF.

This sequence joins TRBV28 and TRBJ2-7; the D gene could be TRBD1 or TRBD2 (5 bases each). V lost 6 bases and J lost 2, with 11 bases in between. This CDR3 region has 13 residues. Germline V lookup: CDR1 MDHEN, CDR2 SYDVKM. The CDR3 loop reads CASRVTGPYEQYF. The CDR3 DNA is TGTGCCAGCAGGGTTACGGGGCCCTACGAGCAGTACTTC.

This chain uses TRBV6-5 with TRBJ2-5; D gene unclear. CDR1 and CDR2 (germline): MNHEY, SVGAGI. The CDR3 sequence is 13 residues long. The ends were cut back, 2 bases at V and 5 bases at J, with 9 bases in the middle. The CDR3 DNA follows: TGTGCCAGCAGTTACGGGCCTTGGGAGACCCAGTACTTC. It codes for CASSYGPWETQYF.

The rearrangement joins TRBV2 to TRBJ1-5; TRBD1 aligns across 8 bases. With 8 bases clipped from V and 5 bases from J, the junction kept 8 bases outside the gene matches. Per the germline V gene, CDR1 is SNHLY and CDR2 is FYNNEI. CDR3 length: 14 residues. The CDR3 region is CASQRTGWDQPQHF. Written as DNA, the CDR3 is TGTGCCAGCCAGAGGACAGGGTGGGATCAGCCCCAGCATTTT.

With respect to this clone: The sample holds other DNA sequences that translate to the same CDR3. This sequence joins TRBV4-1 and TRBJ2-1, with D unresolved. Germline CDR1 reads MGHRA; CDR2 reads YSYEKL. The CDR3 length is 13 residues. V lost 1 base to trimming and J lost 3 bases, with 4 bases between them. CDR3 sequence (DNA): TGCGCCAGCAGCCAAGGTAACTACAATGAGCAGTTCTTC. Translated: CASSQGNYNEQFF.

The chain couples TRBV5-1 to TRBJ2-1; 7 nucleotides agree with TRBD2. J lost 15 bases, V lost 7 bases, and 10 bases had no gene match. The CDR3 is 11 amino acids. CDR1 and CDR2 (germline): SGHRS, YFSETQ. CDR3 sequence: CASGEGRAMFF. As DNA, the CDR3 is TGCGCCAGCGGGGAAGGGAGGGCCATGTTCTTC.

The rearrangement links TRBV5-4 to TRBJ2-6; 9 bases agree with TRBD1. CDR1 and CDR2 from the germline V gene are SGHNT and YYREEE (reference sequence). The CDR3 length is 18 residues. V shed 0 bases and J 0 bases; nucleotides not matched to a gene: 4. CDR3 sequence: CASSLAGTGISGANVLTF. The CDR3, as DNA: TGTGCCAGCAGCTTGGCCGGGACAGGGATCTCTGGGGCCAACGTCCTGACTTTC.

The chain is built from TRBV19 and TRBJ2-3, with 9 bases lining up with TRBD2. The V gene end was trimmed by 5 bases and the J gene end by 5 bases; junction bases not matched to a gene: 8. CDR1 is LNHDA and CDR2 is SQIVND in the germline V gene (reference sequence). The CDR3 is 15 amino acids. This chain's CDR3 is CASSALAGVGDTQYF. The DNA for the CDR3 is TGTGCCAGTAGTGCCTTAGCGGGAGTGGGAGATACGCAGTATTTT.

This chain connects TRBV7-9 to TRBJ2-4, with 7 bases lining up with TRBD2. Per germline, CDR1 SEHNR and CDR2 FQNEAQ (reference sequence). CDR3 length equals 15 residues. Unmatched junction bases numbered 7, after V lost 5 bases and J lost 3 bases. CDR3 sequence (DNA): TGTGCCAGCAGCAGGCACGGGGGGAACAAAAACATTCAGTACTTC. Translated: CASSRHGGNKNIQYF.

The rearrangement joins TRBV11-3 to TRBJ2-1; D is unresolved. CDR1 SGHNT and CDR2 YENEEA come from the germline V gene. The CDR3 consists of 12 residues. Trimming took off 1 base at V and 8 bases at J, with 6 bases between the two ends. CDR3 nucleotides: TGTGCCAGCAGCTTAGGCATGCATGAGCAGTTCTTC. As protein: CASSLGMHEQFF.

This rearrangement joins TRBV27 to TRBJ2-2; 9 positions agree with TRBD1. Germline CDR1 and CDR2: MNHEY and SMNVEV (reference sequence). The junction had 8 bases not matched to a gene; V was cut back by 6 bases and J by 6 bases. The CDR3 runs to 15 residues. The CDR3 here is CASRSGTGQSGELFF. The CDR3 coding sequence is TGTGCCAGCAGATCTGGGACAGGGCAATCCGGGGAGCTGTTTTTT.

CDR3: CASSPGATYSNQPQHF. The CDR3 bases are TGTGCCAGTAGTCCGGGGGCAACGTATAGCAATCAGCCCCAGCATTTT. The genes are TRBV19 and TRBJ1-5; the D gene is possibly TRBD1 (6 bases). With 5 bases removed from V and 0 bases from J, the gap between germline ends came to 14 bases. The CDR3 has 16 residues. The germline gives CDR1 LNHDA, CDR2 SQIVND (reference sequence).

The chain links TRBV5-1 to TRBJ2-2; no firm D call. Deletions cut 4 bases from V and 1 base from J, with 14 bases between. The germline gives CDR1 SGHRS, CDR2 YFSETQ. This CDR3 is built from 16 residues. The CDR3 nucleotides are TGCGCCAGCAGCCGCGCATTCAATCAGAACACCGGGGAGCTGTTTTTT. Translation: CASSRAFNQNTGELFF.

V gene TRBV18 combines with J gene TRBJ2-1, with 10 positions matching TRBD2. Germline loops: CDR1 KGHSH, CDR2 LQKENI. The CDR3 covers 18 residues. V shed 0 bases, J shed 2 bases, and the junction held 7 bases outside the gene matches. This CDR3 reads CASSPPGLAGGTYNEQFF. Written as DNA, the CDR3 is TGTGCCAGCTCACCACCGGGGTTAGCGGGAGGAACCTACAATGAGCAGTTCTTC. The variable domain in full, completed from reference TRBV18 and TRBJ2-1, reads NAGVMQNPRHLVRRRGQEARLRCSPMKGHSHVYWYRQLPEEGLKFMVYLQKENIIDESGMPKERFSAEFPKEGPSILRIQQVVRGDSAAYFCASSPPGLAGGTYNEQFFGPGTRLTVL.

CDR3 nucleotide sequence: TGCGCCACCCGCCCGGGTGGGGACGGGGAGCTGTTTTTT. This gives the protein CATRPGGDGELFF. This rearrangement joins TRBV5-1 to TRBJ2-2; D ambiguous. The length of the CDR3 is 13 residues. CDR1 is SGHRS, CDR2 YFSETQ, per germline. V was cut by 9 bases and J by 7 bases, with 16 bases left in between.

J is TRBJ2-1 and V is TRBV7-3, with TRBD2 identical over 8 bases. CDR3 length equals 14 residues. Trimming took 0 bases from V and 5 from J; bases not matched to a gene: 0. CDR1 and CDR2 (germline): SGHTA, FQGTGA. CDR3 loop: CASSLTGRDNEQFF. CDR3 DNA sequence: TGTGCCAGCAGCTTAACCGGGAGGGACAATGAGCAGTTCTTC.